Listed here are 27 T cell receptor beta chains from one sample, sequenced in a study of CD8 T cells in Susac syndrome. When the RNA was reverse transcribed, random hexamers were used with an input of 0.5 to 1 ug. Each CDR3 protein is one row after TCRdb ran MiXCR on the immunoSEQ multiplex PCR reads. The sample holds 180,000 or so distinct CDR3 sequences; around 94% are singletons and the top ten take over 0.12%. The sequencing sample was made of CD4+ T cells from PBMCs. The source of these receptors is a human donor in good health.

This clonotype came up a few times. The chain recombines TRBV29-1 with TRBJ1-2; 9 nucleotides match TRBD1. The CDR3 spans 13 residues. Germline V gives CDR1 SQVTM, CDR2 ANQGSEA. Unmatched junction bases numbered 2, after V lost 4 bases and J lost 2 bases. The CDR3 sequence is CSVADRGNYGYTF. The CDR3 DNA follows: TGCAGCGTTGCCGACAGGGGGAACTATGGCTACACCTTC.

The rearrangement links TRBV7-2 to TRBJ2-3; 7 nucleotides align to TRBD2. V was clipped by 1 base and J by 2 bases; unmatched bases: 9. The CDR3 extends over 17 amino acids. Germline V gene data show CDR1 as SGHTA and CDR2 as FQGNSA. DNA for the CDR3: TGTGCCAGCAGCTTAGATGTTCCTAGCGGATACACAGATACGCAGTATTTT. Protein product: CASSLDVPSGYTDTQYF.

This chain uses TRBV7-9 with TRBJ2-6, with D uncertain. Germline V gene lookup returns CDR1 SEHNR and CDR2 FQNEAQ (reference sequence). The CDR3 runs 13 residues. The V end lost 0 bases, the J end lost 3 bases, and 0 bases lay between the germline ends. CDR3 nucleotides: TGTGCCAGCAGCTTAGCTGGGGCCAACGTCCTGACTTTC. It is translated as CASSLAGANVLTF.

The chain combines TRBV20-1 with TRBJ2-1; unclear D gene. V lost 6 bases to trimming and J lost 2 bases, with 11 bases between them. The CDR3 extends over 13 amino acids. Germline CDR1 reads DFQATT; CDR2 reads SNEGSKA (reference sequence). The CDR3 DNA follows: TGCAGTGCGTCGACCTTGGCCTACAATGAGCAGTTCTTC. Residues: CSASTLAYNEQFF.

The rearrangement joins TRBV29-1 to TRBJ1-1; D might be TRBD1 (6 bases). V gave up 3 bases and J gave up 5 bases, with 13 bases separating them. The CDR3 is made up of 13 amino acids. From germline, CDR1 is SQVTM and CDR2 ANQGSEA. The CDR3 DNA is TGCAGCGTTGAGGGACAATTTGAGACTGAAGCTTTCTTT. Encoded protein: CSVEGQFETEAFF.

The J gene is TRBJ2-5, the V gene TRBV4-3; tentative D call: TRBD2 (7 bases). The CDR3 covers 16 residues. Trimming removed 1 base at V and 5 bases at J, with 17 bases between. Germline CDR1 is LGHNA and CDR2 is YSLEER. The CDR3 loop is CASSQVYKGGPETQYF. The CDR3 nucleotides are TGCGCCAGCAGCCAAGTATATAAGGGGGGGCCTGAGACCCAGTACTTC.

This clonotype was seen a handful of times. The chain combines TRBV28 with TRBJ1-5; a weak D match, TRBD1 (5 bases). Germline V gene data show CDR1 as MDHEN and CDR2 as SYDVKM. V was trimmed by 5 bases and J by 4 bases, leaving 15 bases between them. This CDR3 spans 15 amino acids. Written as DNA, the CDR3 is TGTGCCAGCAGTGACCCCGGACAAGGGAATCAGCCCCAGCATTTT. Its translation: CASSDPGQGNQPQHF. Based on the CDR3 plus reference TRBV28 and TRBJ1-5, the full variable domain is DVKVTQSSRYLVKRTGEKVFLECVQDMDHENMFWYRQDPGLGLRLIYFSYDVKMKEKGDIPEGYSVSREKKERFSLILESASTNQTSMYLCASSDPGQGNQPQHFGDGTRLSIL.

This chain connects TRBV11-2 to TRBJ1-2, with TRBD1 identical over 10 bases. The CDR3 totals 15 residues. V gave up 3 bases and J gave up 4 bases; unmatched junction bases: 5. The germline CDR1 and CDR2 sequences are SGHAT and FQNNGV. The CDR3 coding sequence is TGTGCCAGCAGCTTCCAGGGACAGGGGATCTATGGCTACACCTTC. This gives the protein CASSFQGQGIYGYTF.

The gene calls are TRBV20-1 and TRBJ1-6; the match to TRBD1 covers 9 bases. CDR3 size: 14 residues. Germline values: CDR1 DFQATT, CDR2 SNEGSKA (reference sequence). With V trimmed by 5 bases and J by 6 bases, 5 bases remained unmatched. The DNA of the CDR3 is TGCAGTGCTTCGCCGACAGGGGGTAATTCACCCCTCCACTTT. This translates into CSASPTGGNSPLHF.

V gene TRBV9 combines with J gene TRBJ1-3, with 10 bases matching TRBD1. The germline V gene has CDR1 SGDLS and CDR2 YYNGEE. V was clipped by 4 bases and J by 2 bases; unmatched bases: 6. CDR3 length: 16 amino acids. This chain's CDR3 is CASSSSGTGAGNTIYF. In DNA form, the CDR3 reads TGTGCCAGCAGCTCCTCCGGGACAGGGGCTGGAAACACCATATATTTT.

The genes are TRBV3-1 and TRBJ2-7, with 10 bases that match TRBD2. V dropped 1 base and J dropped 5; count of bases not matched to a gene: 2. The CDR3 is made up of 14 amino acids. The germline gives CDR1 LGHDT, CDR2 YNNKEL (reference sequence). CDR3 amino acids: CASSQASGGHEQYF. CDR3 bases: TGTGCCAGCAGCCAAGCTAGCGGGGGACACGAGCAGTACTTC.

This chain links TRBV27 with TRBJ1-2, with D tentatively TRBD1 (5 bases). This CDR3 spans 14 amino acids. In germline, CDR1 is MNHEY, CDR2 SMNVEV (reference sequence). Trimming cost V 2 bases and J 8 bases, with 15 bases left between them. CDR3 DNA: TGTGCCAGCAGTTTAGATCCTTGGGGACGCGGCTACACCTTC. Translation gives CASSLDPWGRGYTF.

The chain employs TRBV20-1 and TRBJ1-1; 9 bases fit TRBD1. This CDR3 has 15 amino acids. The germline gives CDR1 DFQATT, CDR2 SNEGSKA (reference sequence). V was pared by 2 bases and J by 2 bases, with 6 bases of the junction left unmatched. CDR3 sequence (DNA): TGCAGTGCTAGAAGTCCGGGACAGGGTAACACTGAAGCTTTCTTT. Translation: CSARSPGQGNTEAFF.

The chain carries TRBV14 and TRBJ2-5; D is tentatively TRBD1 or TRBD2 (5 bases each). Germline-derived CDR1 and CDR2 are SGHDN and FVKESK. The CDR3 spans 16 residues. With 4 bases removed from V and 2 bases from J, the gap between germline ends came to 17 bases. The CDR3 region has the DNA TGTGCCAGCAGCCTATTCTTCGGGACCGAACAAGAGACCCAGTACTTC. This codes for CASSLFFGTEQETQYF.

The chain carries TRBV28 and TRBJ1-2, with 7 bases that match TRBD1. The germline V gene has CDR1 MDHEN and CDR2 SYDVKM. Germline trimming cut 6 bases from V and 2 bases from J; bases unmatched to any gene: 6. CDR3 length equals 14 residues. The CDR3, as DNA: TGTGCCAGCAGCCTCAGACAGGGAAACTATGGCTACACCTTC. Protein: CASSLRQGNYGYTF.

CDR3 in amino acids: CASSREVAGTFTGELFF. CDR3 bases: TGTGCCAGCAGCCGGGAGGTAGCGGGGACCTTCACCGGGGAGCTGTTTTTT. The chain recombines TRBV28 with TRBJ2-2; the match to TRBD2 covers 8 bases. V lost 6 bases to trimming and J lost 4 bases; unmatched junction nucleotides: 13. CDR1 is MDHEN and CDR2 is SYDVKM in the germline V gene. The CDR3 runs 17 residues.

This chain uses TRBV7-9 with TRBJ2-7; D remains ambiguous. Trimming removed 3 bases from V and 1 base from J, with 10 bases in between. In germline, CDR1 is SEHNR, CDR2 FQNEAQ (reference sequence). The CDR3 runs to 14 residues. DNA for the CDR3: TGTGCCAGCAGCTTGGTAGGTCCGTCCTACGAGCAGTACTTC. The encoded protein is CASSLVGPSYEQYF.

The gene calls are TRBV3-1 and TRBJ1-2, with D unclear. Trimming took 6 bases from V and 7 from J, leaving 12 bases between them. This CDR3 has 12 residues. Germline CDR1 and CDR2: LGHDT and YNNKEL (reference sequence). CDR3 sequence: CASRDLLGGYTF. The CDR3 DNA is TGTGCCAGCAGGGACTTACTGGGTGGCTACACCTTC.

The rearrangement links TRBV14 to TRBJ2-5; TRBD2 agrees at 10 bases. J lost 4 bases, V lost 3 bases, and 5 bases had no gene match. The germline V gene encodes CDR1 SGHDN and CDR2 FVKESK. The CDR3 totals 15 residues. CDR3 DNA sequence: TGTGCCAGCAGCCAGCGGAGCGGGGGGGTAGAGACCCAGTACTTC. It codes for CASSQRSGGVETQYF.

This sequence joins TRBV20-1 and TRBJ2-3; D is unclear. V was pared by 1 base and J by 5 bases, with 7 bases between. Germline lookup yields CDR1 DFQATT and CDR2 SNEGSKA (reference sequence). This CDR3 region has 12 residues. CDR3 bases: TGCAGTGCTAGAGGAGAGTTAGATACGCAGTATTTT. Protein: CSARGELDTQYF.

The V and J genes are TRBV9 and TRBJ2-7; 8 bases agree with TRBD2. The CDR3 totals 15 residues. Germline V CDR1 and CDR2: SGDLS, YYNGEE. Unmatched junction bases numbered 3, after V lost 0 bases and J lost 1 base. The CDR3 protein is CASSVAPGGSYEQYF. The CDR3, as DNA: TGTGCCAGCAGCGTAGCTCCGGGAGGGTCCTACGAGCAGTACTTC. Looking up the rest from reference TRBV9 and TRBJ2-7 gives the full variable domain: DSGVTQTPKHLITATGQRVTLRCSPRSGDLSVYWYQQSLDQGLQFLIQYYNGEERAKGNILERFSAQQFPDLHSELNLSSLELGDSALYFCASSVAPGGSYEQYFGPGTRLTVT.

Only a few counts were recorded for this clonotype. V usage is TRBV12-3 or TRBV12-4 and J usage is TRBJ1-1, with D possibly being TRBD1 (6 bases). The CDR3 has 13 amino acids. Between the trimmed V and J ends, which lost 6 bases and 1 base, there was a span of 9 bases. The CDR3 DNA is TGTGCCAGCAGCCTCAGGGGGAACACTGAAGCTTTCTTT. It yields the protein CASSLRGNTEAFF.

The rearrangement uses TRBV7-2 and TRBJ2-1; TRBD2 aligns across 7 bases. The length of the CDR3 is 17 residues. V lost 5 bases, J lost 1 base, and 11 bases stayed unmatched. The germline V gene encodes CDR1 SGHTA and CDR2 FQGNSA. The CDR3 is CASSRPRSGASYNEQFF. The CDR3 DNA sequence: TGTGCCAGCAGCCGCCCGAGGAGCGGGGCATCCTACAATGAGCAGTTCTTC.

This clonotype was seen once. The rearrangement uses TRBV7-2 and TRBJ2-5, with D unclear. The V gene's germline CDR1 is SGHTA and CDR2 FQGNSA. V was clipped by 1 base and J by 4 bases, with 7 bases between them. The CDR3 extends over 13 amino acids. The CDR3 bases are TGTGCCAGCAGCTTAGGAGTAGTAGAGACCCAGTACTTC. This gives the protein CASSLGVVETQYF. Filled out from reference TRBV7-2 and TRBJ2-5, the complete variable domain reads GAGVSQSPSNKVTEKGKDVELRCDPISGHTALYWYRQSLGQGLEFLIYFQGNSAPDKSGLPSDRFSAERTGGSVSTLTIQRTQQEDSAVYLCASSLGVVETQYFGPGTRLLVL.

This chain joins TRBV20-1 and TRBJ2-1; a weak D match, TRBD2 (5 bases). The CDR3 length is 10 residues. V lost 6 bases and J 10 bases, leaving 10 bases between the germline ends. The germline V gene encodes CDR1 DFQATT and CDR2 SNEGSKA (reference sequence). The CDR3 loop is CSAGVGEQFF. CDR3 nucleotide sequence: TGCAGTGCCGGGGTGGGAGAGCAGTTCTTC.

The V and J genes are TRBV20-1 and TRBJ2-1; 8 bases fit TRBD1. The ends lost 5 bases at V and 7 bases at J; junction bases unmatched: 10. The V gene's germline CDR1 is DFQATT and CDR2 SNEGSKA (reference sequence). CDR3 length: 14 amino acids. This CDR3 is CSARTGFYLNEQFF. In DNA, the CDR3 is TGCAGTGCTCGGACAGGGTTTTATCTTAATGAGCAGTTCTTC.

The J gene is TRBJ2-3, the V gene TRBV29-1, with D maybe TRBD1 (6 bases). The CDR3 loop spans 15 amino acids. Germline CDR1 is SQVTM and CDR2 is ANQGSEA. Between the trimmed V and J ends, which lost 6 bases and 0 bases, there was a span of 16 bases. The CDR3 nucleotides read TGCAGCGTGACAGGATCCCCGTCTAGCACAGATACGCAGTATTTT. Translated, it gives CSVTGSPSSTDTQYF.